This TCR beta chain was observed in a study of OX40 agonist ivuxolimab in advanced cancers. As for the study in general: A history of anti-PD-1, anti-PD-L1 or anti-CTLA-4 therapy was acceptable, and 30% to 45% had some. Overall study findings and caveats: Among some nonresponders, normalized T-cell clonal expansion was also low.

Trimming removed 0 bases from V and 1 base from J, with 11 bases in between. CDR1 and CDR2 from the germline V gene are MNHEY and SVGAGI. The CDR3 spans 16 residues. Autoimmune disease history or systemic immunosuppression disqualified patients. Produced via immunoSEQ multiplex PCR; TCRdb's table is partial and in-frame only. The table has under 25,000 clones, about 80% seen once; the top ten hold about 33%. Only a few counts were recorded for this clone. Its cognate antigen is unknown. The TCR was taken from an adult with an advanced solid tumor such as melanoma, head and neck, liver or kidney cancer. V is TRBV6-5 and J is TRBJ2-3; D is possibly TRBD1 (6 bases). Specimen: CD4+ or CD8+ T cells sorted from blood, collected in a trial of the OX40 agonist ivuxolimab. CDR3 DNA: TGTGCCAGCAGTTACTCGCCAGGGGTGGGCACAGATACGCAGTATTTT. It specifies CASSYSPGVGTDTQYF.